This TCR beta chain was recovered during a study of blood T cell repertoires in COVID-19. Study-level background: Samples representing acute and convalescent COVID-19 were sourced from the United States, Italy and Spain.

As processed by the authors: Reference gene primer amplification gave nucleated cell count estimates. Data came from immunoSEQ multiplex PCR; TCRdb stores just in-frame clones and leaves some out. V and J calls and clone size are copied from that table; D and trimming were computed from the DNA. The profile shows a few hundred thousand clones, 87% of them singletons. Recovered participants had two consecutive negative NP/OP PCR tests, healthcare professional clearance, or symptom resolution. The V segment lost 5 bases and the J segment 6 bases; nucleotides outside the gene matches: 3. Germline V CDR1 and CDR2: SGHVS, FNYEAQ. The CDR3 runs to 12 residues. This clone occurred once.

This chain connects TRBV7-6 to TRBJ2-7; 8 nucleotides match TRBD1. The sample was PBMCs or T cells enriched from blood (not recorded which). The sequence was collected from a man aged 25-45 years who had recovered from COVID-19. The CDR3 DNA is TGTGCCAGCAGCCAAGACAGGGGCGAGCAGTACTTC. Translating gives CASSQDRGEQYF.